This TCR beta chain comes out of a study of shared clonotypes between healthy human individuals. Study-wide background: Per donor, three plates held CD4 naive cells, three held CD4 memory, two held CD8 naive and one held CD8 memory.

In the case of this clone: Antigen unknown.

The protocol was immunoSEQ multiplex PCR, while the TCRdb copy is restricted to in-frame clones and leaves out a portion. Here the sample spans some 700,000 clones, about 90% being singletons. Findings of the study overall: Rarefaction showed that sequencing of sorted subsets was incomplete (despite large depth). Compared with memory subsets, naive subsets generally had larger estimated richness. Represented diversity, genetic and exposure-history alike, was limited by few donors.

The sequenced sample was memory CD8+ T cells from PBMCs. As to subset: CD45RO+ cells pooled with CCR7-negative TemRA cells. This sequence originates from a man between 18 and 35 years old in good health. Some clones in this sample may be carry-over from other donors' samples.

The CDR3: CASLRQGASSDTQYF. DNA for the CDR3: TGTGCCAGCTTAAGACAGGGGGCGAGTTCAGATACGCAGTATTTT. V is TRBV25-1 and J is TRBJ2-3, with TRBD1 matching 10 bases. This CDR3 is built from 15 residues. Germline-derived CDR1 and CDR2 are MGHDK and SYGVNS. Trimming at V came to 8 bases and at J to 4 bases, leaving 9 bases not matched to a gene.